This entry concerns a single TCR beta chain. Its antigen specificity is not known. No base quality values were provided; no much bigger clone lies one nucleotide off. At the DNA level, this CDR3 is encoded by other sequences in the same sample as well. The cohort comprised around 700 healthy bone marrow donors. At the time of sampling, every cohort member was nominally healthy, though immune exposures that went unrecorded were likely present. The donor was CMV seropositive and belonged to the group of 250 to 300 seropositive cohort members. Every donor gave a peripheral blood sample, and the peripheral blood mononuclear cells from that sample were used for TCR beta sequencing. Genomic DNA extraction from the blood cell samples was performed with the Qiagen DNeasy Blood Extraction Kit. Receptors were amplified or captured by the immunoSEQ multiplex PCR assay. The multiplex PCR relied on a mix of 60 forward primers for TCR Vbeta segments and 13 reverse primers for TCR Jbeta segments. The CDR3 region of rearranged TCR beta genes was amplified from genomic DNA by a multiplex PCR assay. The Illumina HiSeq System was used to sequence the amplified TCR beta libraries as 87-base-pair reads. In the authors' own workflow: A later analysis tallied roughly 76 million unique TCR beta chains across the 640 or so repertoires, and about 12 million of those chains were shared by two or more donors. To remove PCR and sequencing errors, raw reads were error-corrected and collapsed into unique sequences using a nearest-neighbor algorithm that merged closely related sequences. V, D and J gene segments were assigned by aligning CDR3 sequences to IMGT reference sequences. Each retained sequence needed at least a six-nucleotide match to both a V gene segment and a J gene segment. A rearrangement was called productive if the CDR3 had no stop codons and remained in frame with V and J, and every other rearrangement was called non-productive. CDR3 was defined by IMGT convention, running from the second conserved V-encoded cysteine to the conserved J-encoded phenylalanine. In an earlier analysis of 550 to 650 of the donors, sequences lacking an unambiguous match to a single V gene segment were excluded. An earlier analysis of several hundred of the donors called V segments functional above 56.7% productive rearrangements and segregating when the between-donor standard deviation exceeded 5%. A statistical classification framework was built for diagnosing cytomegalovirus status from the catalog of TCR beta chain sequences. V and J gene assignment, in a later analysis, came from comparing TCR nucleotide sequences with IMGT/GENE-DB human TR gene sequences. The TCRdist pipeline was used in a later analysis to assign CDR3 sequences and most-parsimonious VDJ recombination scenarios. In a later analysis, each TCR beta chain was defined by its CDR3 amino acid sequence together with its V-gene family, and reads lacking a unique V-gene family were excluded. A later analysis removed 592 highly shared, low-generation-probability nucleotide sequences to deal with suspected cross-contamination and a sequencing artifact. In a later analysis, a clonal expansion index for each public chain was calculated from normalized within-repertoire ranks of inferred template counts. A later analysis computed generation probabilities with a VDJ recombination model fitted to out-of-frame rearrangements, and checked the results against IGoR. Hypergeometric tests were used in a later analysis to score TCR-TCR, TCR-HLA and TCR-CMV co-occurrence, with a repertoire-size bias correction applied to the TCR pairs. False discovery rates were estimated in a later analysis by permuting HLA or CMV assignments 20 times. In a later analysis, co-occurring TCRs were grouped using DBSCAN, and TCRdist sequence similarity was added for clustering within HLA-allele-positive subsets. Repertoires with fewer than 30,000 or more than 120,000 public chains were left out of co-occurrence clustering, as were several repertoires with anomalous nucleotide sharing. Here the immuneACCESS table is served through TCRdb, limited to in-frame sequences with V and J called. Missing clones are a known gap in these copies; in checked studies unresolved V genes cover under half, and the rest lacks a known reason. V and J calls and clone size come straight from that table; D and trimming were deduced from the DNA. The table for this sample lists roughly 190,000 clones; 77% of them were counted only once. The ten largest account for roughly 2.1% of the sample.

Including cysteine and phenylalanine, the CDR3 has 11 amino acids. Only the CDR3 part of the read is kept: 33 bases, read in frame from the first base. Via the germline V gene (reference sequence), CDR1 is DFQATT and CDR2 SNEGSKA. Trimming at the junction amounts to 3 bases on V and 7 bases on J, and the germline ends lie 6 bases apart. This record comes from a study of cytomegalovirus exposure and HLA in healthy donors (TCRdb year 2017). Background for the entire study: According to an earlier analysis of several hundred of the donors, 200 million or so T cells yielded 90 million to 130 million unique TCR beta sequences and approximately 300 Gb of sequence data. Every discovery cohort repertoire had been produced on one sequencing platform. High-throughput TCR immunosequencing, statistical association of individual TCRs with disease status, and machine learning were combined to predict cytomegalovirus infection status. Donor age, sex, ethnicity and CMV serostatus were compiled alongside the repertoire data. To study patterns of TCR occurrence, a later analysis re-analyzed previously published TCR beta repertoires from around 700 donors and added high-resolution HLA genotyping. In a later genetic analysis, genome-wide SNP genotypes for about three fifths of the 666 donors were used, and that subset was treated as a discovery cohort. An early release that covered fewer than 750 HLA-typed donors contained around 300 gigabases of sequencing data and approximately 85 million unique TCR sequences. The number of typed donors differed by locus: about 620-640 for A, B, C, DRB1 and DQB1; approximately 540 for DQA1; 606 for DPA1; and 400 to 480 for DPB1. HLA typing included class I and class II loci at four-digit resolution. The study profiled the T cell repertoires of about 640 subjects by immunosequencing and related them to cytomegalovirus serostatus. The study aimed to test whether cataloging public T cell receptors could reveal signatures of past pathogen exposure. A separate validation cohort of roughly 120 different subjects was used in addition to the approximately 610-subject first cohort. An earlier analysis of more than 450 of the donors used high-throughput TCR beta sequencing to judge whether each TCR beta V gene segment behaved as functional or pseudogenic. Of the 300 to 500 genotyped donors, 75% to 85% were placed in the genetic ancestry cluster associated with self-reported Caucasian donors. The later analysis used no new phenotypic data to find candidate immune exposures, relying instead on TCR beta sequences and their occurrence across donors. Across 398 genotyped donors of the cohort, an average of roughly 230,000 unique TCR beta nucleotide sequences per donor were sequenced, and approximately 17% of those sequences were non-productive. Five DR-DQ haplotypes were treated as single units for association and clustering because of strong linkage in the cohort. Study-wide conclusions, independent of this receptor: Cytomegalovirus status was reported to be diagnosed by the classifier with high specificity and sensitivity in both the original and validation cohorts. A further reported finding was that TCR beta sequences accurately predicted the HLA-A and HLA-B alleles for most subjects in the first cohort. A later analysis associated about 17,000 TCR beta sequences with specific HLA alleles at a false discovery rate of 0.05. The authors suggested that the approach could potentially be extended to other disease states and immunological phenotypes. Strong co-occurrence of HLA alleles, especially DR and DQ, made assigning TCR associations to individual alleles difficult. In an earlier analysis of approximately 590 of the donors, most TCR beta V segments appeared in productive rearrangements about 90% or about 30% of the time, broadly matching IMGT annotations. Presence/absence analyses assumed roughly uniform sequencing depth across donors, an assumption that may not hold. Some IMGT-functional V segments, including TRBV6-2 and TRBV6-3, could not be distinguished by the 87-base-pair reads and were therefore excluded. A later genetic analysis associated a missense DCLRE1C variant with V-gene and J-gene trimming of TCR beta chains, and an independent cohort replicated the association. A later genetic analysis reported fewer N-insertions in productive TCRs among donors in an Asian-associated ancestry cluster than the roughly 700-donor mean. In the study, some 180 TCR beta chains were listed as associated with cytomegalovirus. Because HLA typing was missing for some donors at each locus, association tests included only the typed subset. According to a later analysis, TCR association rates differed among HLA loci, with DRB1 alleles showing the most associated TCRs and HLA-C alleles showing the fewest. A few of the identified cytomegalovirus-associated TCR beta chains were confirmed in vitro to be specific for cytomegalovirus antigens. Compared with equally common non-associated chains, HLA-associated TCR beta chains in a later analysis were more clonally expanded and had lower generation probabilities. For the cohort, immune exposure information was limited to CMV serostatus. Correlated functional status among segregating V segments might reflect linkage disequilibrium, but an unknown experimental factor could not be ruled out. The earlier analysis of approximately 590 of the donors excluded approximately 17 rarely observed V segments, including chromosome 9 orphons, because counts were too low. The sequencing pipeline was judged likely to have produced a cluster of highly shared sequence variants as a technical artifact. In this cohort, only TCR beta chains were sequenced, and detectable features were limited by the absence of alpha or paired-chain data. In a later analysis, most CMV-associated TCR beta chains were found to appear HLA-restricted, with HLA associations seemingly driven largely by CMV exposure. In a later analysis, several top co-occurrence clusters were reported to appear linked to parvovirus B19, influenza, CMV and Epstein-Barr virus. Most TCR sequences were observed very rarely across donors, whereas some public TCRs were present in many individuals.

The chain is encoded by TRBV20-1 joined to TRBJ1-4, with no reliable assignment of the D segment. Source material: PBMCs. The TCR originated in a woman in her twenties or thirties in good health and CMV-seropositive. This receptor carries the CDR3 CSARASEKLFF. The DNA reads TGCAGTGCTAGGGCCAGTGAAAAACTGTTTTTT.